The T cell receptor (beta chain) under discussion was sequenced for a study of regulatory T cells in long-lasting Graves disease. Whole-study context: Graves' disease counted as persistent after over 5 years of antithyroid drugs with positive TSH receptor antibodies.

iRepertoire HTBI primers and Arm-PCR of CDR3 regions built TCR beta libraries. A single record per CDR3 protein comes from TCRdb applying MiXCR to the multiplex PCR reads. This table holds about 460,000 distinct CDR3 sequences, approximately 23% found once. The CDR3 is 16 amino acids. Germline V gene lookup returns CDR1 LNHDA and CDR2 SQIVND (reference sequence). J was trimmed by 9 bases and V by 4 bases; bases with no gene match: 12. Time point given: persistent/refractory GD, antithyroid drugs over 5 years with positive TRAb. RNA extracted from PBMCs served as the sequencing template. This clonotype was detected only a few times.

The chain combines TRBV19 with TRBJ1-5; TRBD1 aligns across 10 bases. The sequences come from peripheral blood mononuclear cells (PBMCs), collected when the disease was refractory, from a patient treated with antithyroid drugs. The clonotype was recovered from a female donor with Graves disease. CDR3 region: CASSTMTGGRAPPQHF. The CDR3 DNA reads TGTGCCAGTAGTACCATGACAGGGGGCCGGGCTCCGCCCCAGCATTTT.